This T cell receptor (beta chain) was profiled in a study of cytomegalovirus exposure and HLA in healthy donors. Study-wide results and caveats: Associated with cytomegalovirus, according to the listing, were about 160 TCR beta chains. In an earlier analysis, in about 530 donors, most V segments appeared productive either ~87% or ~30% of the time.

Remarks on this clone: Its antigen is undetermined.

The CDR3 extends over 15 amino acids. With 7 bases clipped from V and 5 bases from J, the junction kept 10 bases outside the gene matches. CDR1 SNHLY and CDR2 FYNNEI come from the germline V gene. The PCR used 60 Vbeta and 13 Jbeta primers. Methods used by the authors: The authors later counted around 80 million unique TCR beta chains, roughly 10 million of them shared. TCRdb's table, derived via immunoSEQ multiplex PCR, lists solely in-frame clones and lacks some. V, J and clone size are those of that table, while D and trimming were read from the DNA. The repertoire holds 160,000 or so clones, with approximately 80% as singletons.

The rearrangement joins TRBV2 to TRBJ2-7; 11 bases match TRBD1. This receptor was identified in a young man in good health and CMV-seropositive. The sample comprised PBMCs. CDR3 sequence (DNA): TGTGCCAGCACCTTAGCCGGACAGGGGGCTGACGAGCAGTACTTC. It codes for CASTLAGQGADEQYF.